This record looks at one TCR beta chain sequence and its context. Its antigen is not identified. The data belong to a study of T-cell memory formation after mild COVID-19. Notes on the study in general: There was a balanced CD4/CD8 profile in clones contracting day 15 to 85, and later expanders leaned CD4+. Some clones that responded were present in memory (sampled pre-infection), which suggests cross-reactive memory joined. Mostly located in CM and EM were contracting CD4+ clones, with contracting CD8+ clones located in EMRA.

5'RACE with constant-segment primers yielded barcoded, UMI-tagged TCR alpha and TCR beta cDNA libraries. Each CDR3 protein is one row after TCRdb ran MiXCR on the 5' RACE reads. This sample has 270,000 or so distinct CDR3 sequences, with 16% found just once. The sample was PBMCs or a T cell subset sorted from them (not recorded which). This receptor was identified in a man aged 18 to 29 who had mild COVID-19 (a few samples of this study predate the infection). Cell type and time point are not known.

The CDR3 is CATEGDSGELFF. The CDR3 DNA reads TGTGCCACCGAGGGGGATTCCGGGGAGCTGTTTTTT. This chain joins TRBV24-1 and TRBJ2-2; maybe TRBD1 (6 bases). Trimming stripped 9 bases from V and 6 bases from J, with 10 bases between. Germline-derived CDR1 and CDR2 are KGHDR and SFDVKD. This CDR3 comprises 12 residues.